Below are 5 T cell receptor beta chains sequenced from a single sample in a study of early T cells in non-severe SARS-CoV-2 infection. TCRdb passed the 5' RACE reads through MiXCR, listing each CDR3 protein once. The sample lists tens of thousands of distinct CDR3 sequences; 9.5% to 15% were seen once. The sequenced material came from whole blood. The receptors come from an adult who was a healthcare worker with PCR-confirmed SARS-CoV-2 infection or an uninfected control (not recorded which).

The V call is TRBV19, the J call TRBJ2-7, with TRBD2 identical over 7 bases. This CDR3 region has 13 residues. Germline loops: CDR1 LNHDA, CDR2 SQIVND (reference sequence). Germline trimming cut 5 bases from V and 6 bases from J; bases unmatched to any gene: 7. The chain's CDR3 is CASSPGGGREQYF. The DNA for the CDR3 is TGTGCCAGTAGTCCTGGGGGGGGACGCGAGCAGTACTTC.

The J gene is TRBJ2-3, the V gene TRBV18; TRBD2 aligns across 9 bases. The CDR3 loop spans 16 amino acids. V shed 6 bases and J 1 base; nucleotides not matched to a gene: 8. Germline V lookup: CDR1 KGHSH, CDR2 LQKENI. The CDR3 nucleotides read TGTGCCAGCTCGTCCGGGACTAGCACCCGCACAGATACGCAGTATTTT. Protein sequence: CASSSGTSTRTDTQYF. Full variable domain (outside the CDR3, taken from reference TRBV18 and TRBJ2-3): NAGVMQNPRHLVRRRGQEARLRCSPMKGHSHVYWYRQLPEEGLKFMVYLQKENIIDESGMPKERFSAEFPKEGPSILRIQQVVRGDSAAYFCASSSGTSTRTDTQYFGPGTRLTVL.

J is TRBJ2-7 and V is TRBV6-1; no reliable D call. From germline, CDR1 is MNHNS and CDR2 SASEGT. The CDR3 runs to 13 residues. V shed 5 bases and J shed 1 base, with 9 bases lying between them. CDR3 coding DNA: TGTGCCAGCAGTCTGGAGTGGTCCTACGAGCAGTACTTC. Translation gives CASSLEWSYEQYF.

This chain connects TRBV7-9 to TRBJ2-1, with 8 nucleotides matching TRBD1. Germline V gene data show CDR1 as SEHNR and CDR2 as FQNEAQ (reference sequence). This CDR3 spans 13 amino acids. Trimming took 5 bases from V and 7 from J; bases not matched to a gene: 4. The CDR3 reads CASSHGQGNEQFF. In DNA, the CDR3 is TGTGCCAGCAGCCATGGACAGGGAAATGAGCAGTTCTTC. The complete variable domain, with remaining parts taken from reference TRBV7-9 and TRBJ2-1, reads DTGVSQNPRHKITKRGQNVTFRCDPISEHNRLYWYRQTLGQGPEFLTYFQNEAQLEKSRLLSDRFSAERPKGSFSTLEIQRTEQGDSAMYLCASSHGQGNEQFFGPGTRLTVL.

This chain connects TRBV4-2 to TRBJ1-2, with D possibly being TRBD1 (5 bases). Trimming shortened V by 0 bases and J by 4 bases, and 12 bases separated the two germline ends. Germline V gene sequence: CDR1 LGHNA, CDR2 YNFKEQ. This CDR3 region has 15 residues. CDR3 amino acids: CASSQDAGLTYGYTF. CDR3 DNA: TGTGCCAGCAGCCAAGATGCGGGGCTTACCTATGGCTACACCTTC.